These 21 T cell receptor beta chains share one sample of origin, sequenced in a study of vaccination and CD4 T cells after COVID-19. Oncomine TCR Beta short-read sequencing was applied to DNA from cultured CD4+ T cells. Via MiXCR, TCRdb re-called the PCR reads, giving one row per CDR3 protein. The data hold fewer than 5,000 distinct CDR3 sequences, with roughly 40% observed a single time. Stated treatment: roughly nine-day PBMC culture with coronavirus spike peptide pools or control peptides (ViraFEST assay). The unexposed donor provided CD4+ T cells, which were taken before the COVID-19 pandemic (2011-2018). Their target antigens are unknown. Material for sequencing was CD4+ T cells from blood, cultured in vitro. The receptors originated from a human donor in good health.

On this clonotype itself: The junction shows a germline mismatch at one end, possibly a read error. This rearrangement joins TRBV5-5 to TRBJ1-5; perhaps TRBD1 as D (5 bases). From germline, CDR1 is SGHKS and CDR2 YYEKEE (reference sequence). The CDR3 spans 15 residues. The CDR3 is CASSRRDGRNQPQRF. CDR3 bases: TGTGCCAGCAGTCGACGGGACGGGAGAAATCAGCCCCAGCGTTTT.

The chain is built from TRBV6-5 and TRBJ2-5; D gene ambiguous. The CDR3 has 17 amino acids. The V and J ends lost 0 bases and 4 bases respectively, with 18 bases between them. Germline CDR1 MNHEY, CDR2 SVGAGI. CDR3 protein: CASSYSRLDSGTETQYF. CDR3 coding DNA: TGTGCCAGCAGTTACTCGAGGTTAGACTCGGGCACAGAGACCCAGTACTTC.

The sample holds a few counts of this clonotype. The gene calls are TRBV6-1 and TRBJ1-5; possible D gene TRBD1, 5 bases. Germline V CDR1 and CDR2: MNHNS, SASEGT. The CDR3 sequence is 15 residues long. V was pared by 5 bases and J by 4 bases, with 15 bases between. CDR3 region: CASSLAGFGNQPQHF. The CDR3 DNA sequence: TGTGCCAGCAGTCTCGCAGGGTTCGGGAATCAGCCCCAGCATTTT.

In its sample, this clonotype was seen a few times. The chain combines TRBV20-1 with TRBJ1-1; no clear D gene. This CDR3 is 16 amino acids long. The V and J ends lost 6 bases and 4 bases respectively, with 24 bases between them. The germline V gene has CDR1 DFQATT and CDR2 SNEGSKA (reference sequence). The CDR3 DNA sequence: TGCAGTGCCTCAGGAACTACCGGACCTGCTAGCACTGAAGCTTTCTTT. Amino acid sequence: CSASGTTGPASTEAFF.

The chain joins TRBV11-2 to TRBJ1-6, with D unresolved. Germline V CDR1 and CDR2: SGHAT, FQNNGV. V dropped 5 bases and J dropped 8 bases, with 4 bases sitting between them. The CDR3 runs 11 residues. The CDR3 sequence: CASSIDSPLHF. In nucleotides, the CDR3 is TGTGCCAGCAGCATTGATTCACCCCTCCACTTT.

V usage is TRBV20-1 and J usage is TRBJ1-1; D is unclear. Per germline, CDR1 DFQATT and CDR2 SNEGSKA (reference sequence). Trimming stripped 7 bases from V and 2 bases from J, with 11 bases between. CDR3 length equals 12 residues. DNA for the CDR3: TGCAGTGGGGAACCTCAAAACACTGAAGCTTTCTTT. As protein: CSGEPQNTEAFF.

The chain recombines TRBV27 with TRBJ2-7; 11 bases match TRBD2. Germline V lookup: CDR1 MNHEY, CDR2 SMNVEV (reference sequence). V shed 8 bases, J shed 3 bases, and the junction held 6 bases outside the gene matches. The CDR3 has 14 residues. CDR3 in amino acids: CASGAGTSGYEQYF. The CDR3 coding sequence is TGTGCCAGCGGGGCCGGGACTAGCGGCTACGAGCAGTACTTC.

V and J are TRBV30 and TRBJ1-2; D not resolved. Germline CDR1 and CDR2: GTSNPN and SVGIG (reference sequence). The CDR3 covers 12 residues. V lost 4 bases and J lost 4, with 10 bases in between. CDR3 bases: TGTGCCTGGACCCTCCGAGGCTATGGCTACACCTTC. The encoded protein is CAWTLRGYGYTF.

For the CDR3, the DNA is TGCAGCGTTTGTCGAGGGAACACTGAAGCTTTCTTT. Encoded protein: CSVCRGNTEAFF. The chain employs TRBV20-1 and TRBJ1-1; D is undetermined. The CDR3 contains 12 residues. Germline V gives CDR1 DFQATT, CDR2 SNEGSKA (reference sequence).

This clonotype was counted a few times. The CDR3 is CASRVQGRWPSGANVLTF. In nucleotides, the CDR3 is TGTGCCAGCAGGGTACAGGGAAGGTGGCCCTCTGGGGCCAACGTCCTGACTTTC. This chain joins TRBV7-9 and TRBJ2-6, with a possible D match to TRBD1 (6 bases). This CDR3 spans 18 amino acids. CDR1 SEHNR and CDR2 FQNEAQ come from the germline V gene (reference sequence). The germline V and J ends were trimmed by 6 bases and 0 bases, with 18 bases remaining between them.

This chain joins TRBV5-1 and TRBJ2-2, with TRBD1 identical over 7 bases. V shed 2 bases, J shed 4 bases, and the junction held 2 bases outside the gene matches. Germline CDR1 reads SGHRS; CDR2 reads YFSETQ. The CDR3 spans 14 residues. The CDR3 nucleotides are TGCGCCAGCAGCTTCCGGGACAGCACCGGGGAGCTGTTTTTT. This translates into CASSFRDSTGELFF.

The V and J genes are TRBV6-1 and TRBJ1-4; TRBD1 agrees at 7 bases. This CDR3 has 12 amino acids. Unmatched junction bases numbered 12, after V lost 7 bases and J lost 16 bases. Germline CDR1 reads MNHNS; CDR2 reads SASEGT. DNA for the CDR3: TGTGCCAGCAAGAGCCGGGACAGCCGTCCGTTTTTT. Translating gives CASKSRDSRPFF.

The chain is built from TRBV28 and TRBJ2-7; possibly TRBD2 for D (5 bases). Trimming took off 4 bases at V and 2 bases at J, with 24 bases between the two ends. Germline lookup yields CDR1 MDHEN and CDR2 SYDVKM. This CDR3 is 18 amino acids long. The CDR3 nucleotides read TGTGCCAGCAGTTCAACCATCCGTCTCCGGGATGGCCCCTACGAGCAGTACTTC. Encoded protein: CASSSTIRLRDGPYEQYF.

As regards this clonotype: At one boundary the junction diverges from the germline segment, which might be a read error. The rearrangement links TRBV20-1 to TRBJ2-2, with 8 bases identical to TRBD2. Looked up from germline, CDR1 is DFQATT and CDR2 is SNEGSKA (reference sequence). There are 16 residues in the CDR3. The chain's CDR3 is CSARPLSGGNTGEPFF. CDR3 nucleotide sequence: TGCAGTGCTAGACCTCTCAGCGGGGGAAACACCGGGGAGCCGTTTTTT.

The rearrangement links TRBV19 to TRBJ1-6; weak D call: TRBD1 (5 bases). The CDR3 runs 14 residues. Trimming cost V 3 bases and J 14 bases, with 17 bases left between them. Per germline, CDR1 LNHDA and CDR2 SQIVND (reference sequence). In DNA, the CDR3 is TGTGCCAGTAGTATCTCACCCGACGTCAGGGCCCTCCACTTT. Residues: CASSISPDVRALHF. Using reference TRBV19 and TRBJ1-6 for the parts outside the CDR3, the full variable domain is DGGITQSPKYLFRKEGQNVTLSCEQNLNHDAMYWYRQDPGQGLRLIYYSQIVNDFQKGDIAEGYSVSREKKESFPLTVTSAQKNPTAFYLCASSISPDVRALHFGNGTRLTVT.

This clonotype has only a few counts. The chain uses TRBV24-1 and TRBJ2-5, with a possible D match to TRBD1 (6 bases). This CDR3 spans 16 amino acids. The germline V gene has CDR1 KGHDR and CDR2 SFDVKD. Trimming left V 1 base short and J 1 base short, with 12 bases between. The CDR3 nucleotides read TGTGCCACCAGTGATTTCAGGACAGAAGGCCAAGAGACCCAGTACTTC. Translating gives CATSDFRTEGQETQYF.

This clonotype was picked up a small number of times. The chain joins TRBV29-1 to TRBJ1-2, with D tentatively TRBD1 (5 bases). Deletions cut 6 bases from V and 7 bases from J, with 12 bases between. Germline loops: CDR1 SQVTM, CDR2 ANQGSEA. The CDR3 has 11 residues. The CDR3 loop reads CSVPYGGGYTF. CDR3 nucleotide sequence: TGCAGCGTCCCTTACGGGGGTGGCTACACCTTC.

J is TRBJ2-3 and V is TRBV10-2; perhaps TRBD1 as D (6 bases). With 7 bases removed from V and 4 bases from J, the gap between germline ends came to 18 bases. The germline V gene has CDR1 WSHSY and CDR2 SAAADI. This CDR3 comprises 15 residues. For the CDR3, the DNA is TGCGCCAGCACCGATGAGGGGGTAGGGGCAGATACGCAGTATTTT. This encodes CASTDEGVGADTQYF.

The chain uses TRBV7-9 and TRBJ2-5, with 7 nucleotides matching TRBD1. Germline trimming cut 9 bases from V and 2 bases from J; bases unmatched to any gene: 9. CDR3 size: 14 residues. Germline-derived CDR1 and CDR2 are SEHNR and FQNEAQ (reference sequence). CDR3 sequence: CAREYGTVQETQYF. As DNA, the CDR3 is TGTGCCAGGGAATACGGGACAGTTCAAGAGACCCAGTACTTC. The variable domain in full, completed from reference TRBV7-9 and TRBJ2-5, reads DTGVSQNPRHKITKRGQNVTFRCDPISEHNRLYWYRQTLGQGPEFLTYFQNEAQLEKSRLLSDRFSAERPKGSFSTLEIQRTEQGDSAMYLCAREYGTVQETQYFGPGTRLLVL.

DNA for the CDR3: TGTGCCAGCAGCTTAACACAGGGAGGGGGCTACGAGCAGTACTTC. This sequence encodes CASSLTQGGGYEQYF. This sequence joins TRBV11-2 and TRBJ2-7; possible D gene TRBD2, 7 bases. This CDR3 has 15 amino acids. Germline V gene data show CDR1 as SGHAT and CDR2 as FQNNGV. The V end lost 2 bases, the J end lost 3 bases, and 14 bases lay between the germline ends.

This chain uses TRBV20-1 with TRBJ1-1; D gene unclear. CDR1 and CDR2 from the germline V gene are DFQATT and SNEGSKA (reference sequence). V lost 6 bases to trimming and J lost 6 bases, with 14 bases between them. The CDR3 consists of 12 residues. The CDR3 nucleotides read TGCAGTGCCCTCTCCATCTTGGCTGAAGCTTTCTTT. Translated: CSALSILAEAFF.